This TCR beta chain originates from a study of blood T cell repertoires in COVID-19. The wider study: Either two negative PCRs, clearance, or symptom resolution qualified Cohort 3 donors as recovered.

The CDR3 totals 14 residues. Germline CDR1 MNHEY, CDR2 SVGEGT. The germline V and J ends were trimmed by 2 bases and 1 base, with 8 bases remaining between them. Adults between roughly 18 and 90 years of age took part from 24 US areas. Clinical history as reported by participants underpinned cohort assignment. The assay was immunoSEQ multiplex PCR, and TCRdb's table has in-frame clones only and misses some. The sample has under 200,000 clones, 70% to 80% seen once. What was sequenced was PBMCs or T cells enriched from blood (not recorded which). The sequence was collected from a woman aged 70-85 years in a cohort exposed to, infected with or recovered from COVID-19 (not recorded which). The genes are TRBV6-2 or TRBV6-3 and TRBJ2-5; D remains ambiguous. CDR3 sequence reads: CASSYPPFQETQYF. The DNA for the CDR3 is TGTGCCAGCAGTTACCCCCCGTTCCAAGAGACCCAGTACTTC.